Listed here are 9 T cell receptor beta chains from one sample, sequenced in a study of OX40 agonist ivuxolimab in advanced cancers. Libraries were prepared by immunoSEQ multiplex PCR; TCRdb keeps only in-frame clonotypes and omits some of them. The sample has over 80,000 clones; 80% to 95% are singletons. The sequenced sample was CD4+ or CD8+ T cells sorted from blood, obtained in a trial of the OX40 agonist ivuxolimab. These receptors all stem from an adult with an advanced solid tumor such as melanoma, head and neck, liver or kidney cancer.

The CDR3 region has the DNA TGTGCCAGCAGCCAAGGAGGGACGACCTACGAGCAGTACTTC. Protein: CASSQGGTTYEQYF. The chain recombines TRBV6-5 with TRBJ2-7, with D perhaps matching TRBD2 (6 bases). Between the trimmed V and J ends, which lost 6 bases and 2 bases, there was a span of 14 bases. The CDR3 extends over 14 amino acids. Germline loops: CDR1 MNHEY, CDR2 SVGAGI.

The genes are TRBV11-2 and TRBJ2-1, with D possibly matching TRBD2 (5 bases). Per germline, CDR1 SGHAT and CDR2 FQNNGV. Between the trimmed V and J ends, which lost 7 bases and 0 bases, there was a span of 13 bases. The CDR3 contains 15 residues. CDR3 amino acids: CASTALANSYNEQFF. In DNA form, the CDR3 reads TGTGCCAGCACCGCCTTAGCGAACTCCTACAATGAGCAGTTCTTC.

The V gene is TRBV2, the J gene TRBJ1-2; TRBD1 matches 8 bases. V lost 7 bases and J lost 7; bases outside the gene matches: 14. The CDR3 has 15 residues. CDR1 is SNHLY, CDR2 FYNNEI, per germline. The CDR3 protein is CASNPMTGDGGGYTF. Here the CDR3 DNA reads TGTGCCAGCAACCCGATGACAGGGGATGGGGGTGGCTACACCTTC. The full variable domain, in which reference TRBV2 and TRBJ1-2 provide the parts outside the CDR3, is EPEVTQTPSHQVTQMGQEVILRCVPISNHLYFYWYRQILGQKVEFLVSFYNNEISEKSEIFDDQFSVERPDGSNFTLKIRSTKLEDSAMYFCASNPMTGDGGGYTFGSGTRLTVV.

The chain carries TRBV6-1 and TRBJ2-5; D is uncertain. CDR3 size: 11 residues. Between the trimmed V and J ends, which lost 6 bases and 9 bases, there was a span of 11 bases. CDR1 and CDR2 (germline): MNHNS, SASEGT. CDR3 residues: CASRRNRAQYF. As DNA, the CDR3 is TGTGCCAGCAGAAGAAACCGGGCCCAGTACTTC.

This chain connects TRBV6-1 to TRBJ1-6; no clear D. This CDR3 has 15 residues. V lost 6 bases to trimming and J lost 7 bases, with 16 bases between them. Germline CDR1 MNHNS, CDR2 SASEGT. The CDR3 here is CASRAILLVNSPLHF. In DNA, the CDR3 is TGTGCCAGCAGGGCAATATTACTTGTCAATTCACCCCTCCACTTT.

This chain connects TRBV19 to TRBJ1-4; the match to TRBD1 covers 8 bases. The germline CDR1 and CDR2 sequences are LNHDA and SQIVND (reference sequence). This CDR3 comprises 15 residues. V shed 9 bases, J shed 0 bases, and the junction held 6 bases outside the gene matches. The CDR3 loop reads CASRNRGTTNEKLFF. The CDR3 DNA reads TGTGCCAGCAGAAACAGGGGGACAACTAATGAAAAACTGTTTTTT.

This chain links TRBV4-1 with TRBJ2-7; no reliable D call. The germline V and J ends were trimmed by 5 bases and 0 bases, with 8 bases remaining between them. This CDR3 comprises 13 residues. Per the germline V gene, CDR1 is MGHRA and CDR2 is YSYEKL. The CDR3 protein is CASSNTRSYEQYF. CDR3 in DNA: TGCGCCAGCAGCAATACACGCTCCTACGAGCAGTACTTC.

The rearrangement links TRBV27 to TRBJ1-4; tentatively, D is TRBD1 (6 bases). Germline V gene lookup returns CDR1 MNHEY and CDR2 SMNVEV (reference sequence). The length of the CDR3 is 16 residues. Trimming stripped 6 bases from V and 0 bases from J, with 14 bases between. The DNA for the CDR3 is TGTGCCAGCAGCCCTGACAGGCCTTCAACTAATGAAAAACTGTTTTTT. This gives the protein CASSPDRPSTNEKLFF. Drawing the rest from reference TRBV27 and TRBJ1-4, the complete variable domain is EAQVTQNPRYLITVTGKKLTVTCSQNMNHEYMSWYRQDPGLGLRQIYYSMNVEVTDKGDVPEGYKVSRKEKRNFPLILESPSPNQTSLYFCASSPDRPSTNEKLFFGSGTQLSVL.

This chain uses TRBV5-1 with TRBJ2-3; TRBD1 matches at 8 bases. The CDR3 runs to 12 residues. Germline V CDR1 and CDR2: SGHRS, YFSETQ. V shed 7 bases and J 5 bases; nucleotides not matched to a gene: 3. DNA for the CDR3: TGCGCCAGCCAGGGGGCCGGAGATACGCAGTATTTT. This sequence encodes CASQGAGDTQYF.